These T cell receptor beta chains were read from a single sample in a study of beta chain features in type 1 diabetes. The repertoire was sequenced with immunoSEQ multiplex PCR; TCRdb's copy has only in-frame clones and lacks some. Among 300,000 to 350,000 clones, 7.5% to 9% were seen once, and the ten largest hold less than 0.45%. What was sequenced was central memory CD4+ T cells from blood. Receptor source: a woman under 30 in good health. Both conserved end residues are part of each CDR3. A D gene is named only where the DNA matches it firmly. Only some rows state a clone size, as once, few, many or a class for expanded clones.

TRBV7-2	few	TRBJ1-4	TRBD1	TGTGCCAGCAGCGGACAGGGGGTCTTTGAAAAACTGTTTTTT	CASSGQGVFEKLFF
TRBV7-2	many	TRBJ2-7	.	TGTGCCAGCACACTCTCACTGGCCTACGAGCAGTACTTC	CASTLSLAYEQYF
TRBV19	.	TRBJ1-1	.	TGTGCCAGTAGAGGGGGGAGGAACACTGAAGCTTTCTTT	CASRGGRNTEAFF
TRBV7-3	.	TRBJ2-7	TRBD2	TGTGCCAGCAGCTTAGAACGAGCGGGACACGAGCAGTACTTC	CASSLERAGHEQYF
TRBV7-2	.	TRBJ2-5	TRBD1	TGTGCCAGCAGCACCCCGGGACAGGAGACCCAGTACTTC	CASSTPGQETQYF
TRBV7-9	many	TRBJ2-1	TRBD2	TGTGCCAGCAGCTTGAGGACTAGCGGCATCAATGAGCAGTTCTTC	CASSLRTSGINEQFF
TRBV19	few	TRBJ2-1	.	TGTGCCAGTAGTATGAACAGGTTATTGGGCAATGAGCAGTTCTTC	CASSMNRLLGNEQFF
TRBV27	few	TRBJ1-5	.	TGTGCCAGCAGTTTAAAGGGGCTTGAGAATCAGCCCCAGCATTTT	CASSLKGLENQPQHF
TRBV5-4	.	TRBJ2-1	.	TGTGCCAGCAGCTTGGCGATGAGGGTGGATGATGAGCAGTTCTTC	CASSLAMRVDDEQFF
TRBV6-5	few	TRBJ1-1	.	TGTGCCAGCAGTGGGGTAGGGGGAATGAACACTGAAGCTTTCTTT	CASSGVGGMNTEAFF
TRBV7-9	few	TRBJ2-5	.	TGTGCCAGCAACTTAGGAGAGCGTCAAGAGACCCAGTACTTC	CASNLGERQETQYF
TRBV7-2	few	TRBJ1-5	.	TGTGCCAGCAGCTTAGTCTCCCAAACAGGGTCAGGACTCAATCAGCCCCAGCATTTT	CASSLVSQTGSGLNQPQHF
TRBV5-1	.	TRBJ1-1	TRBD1	TGCGCCAGCAGCTCCAGGGGGGCCCTGAACACTGAAGCTTTCTTT	CASSSRGALNTEAFF
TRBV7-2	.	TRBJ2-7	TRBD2	TGTGCCAGCAGCTTAGCGGCGGGAGCCTACGAGCAGTACTTC	CASSLAAGAYEQYF
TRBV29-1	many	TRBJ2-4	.	TGCAGCGTTGGGGACGGCCGAAACATTCAGTACTTC	CSVGDGRNIQYF
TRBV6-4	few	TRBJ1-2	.	TGTGCCAGCAGCCGCGGGGAAGCCTATGGCTACACCTTC	CASSRGEAYGYTF
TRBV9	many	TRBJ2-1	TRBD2	TGTGCCAGCAACGGGAGGGACAATGAGCAGTTCTTC	CASNGRDNEQFF
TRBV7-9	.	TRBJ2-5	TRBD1	TGTGCCAGCAGACAGGGACAGGGAGAGACCCAGTACTTC	CASRQGQGETQYF
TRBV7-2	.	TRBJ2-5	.	TGTGCCAGCAGCCGACTAGGAGAAGAGACCCAGTACTTC	CASSRLGEETQYF
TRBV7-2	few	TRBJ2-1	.	TGTGCCAGCAGCTTAGAGAACTACAATGAGCAGTTCTTC	CASSLENYNEQFF
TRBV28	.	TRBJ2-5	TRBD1	TGTGCCAGCAGTACAACCCGCAGAAAGACAGGGGAGCAGACCCAGTACTTC	CASSTTRRKTGEQTQYF
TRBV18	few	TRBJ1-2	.	TGTGCCAGCTCACCGCTCGAGACAGCTAACTATGGCTACACCTTC	CASSPLETANYGYTF
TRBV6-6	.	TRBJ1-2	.	TGTGCCAGCATCGGGGGCGGGACGAATGGCTACACCTTC	CASIGGGTNGYTF
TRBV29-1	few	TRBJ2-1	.	TGCAGCGTTGCCTCCTACAATGAGCAGTTCTTC	CSVASYNEQFF
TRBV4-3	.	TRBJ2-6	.	TGCGCCAGCAGCCAAGGGGGGCGGGCTGGGGCCAACGTCCTGACTTTC	CASSQGGRAGANVLTF
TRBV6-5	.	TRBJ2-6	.	TGTGCCAGCAGTTATTTAGGTCGGTCCGGGGCCAACGTCCTGACTTTC	CASSYLGRSGANVLTF
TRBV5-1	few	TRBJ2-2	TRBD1	TGCGCCAGCAGCCCGGGGACAGGGCTAAACACCGGGGAGCTGTTTTTT	CASSPGTGLNTGELFF
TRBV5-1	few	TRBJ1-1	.	TGCGCCAGCAGCTTGGCAGGTCGATCTAACACTGAAGCTTTCTTT	CASSLAGRSNTEAFF
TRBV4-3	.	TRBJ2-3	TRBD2	TGCGCCAGCAGCCAAGAGGTTACTAGCGGGAGTGGAGATACGCAGTATTTT	CASSQEVTSGSGDTQYF
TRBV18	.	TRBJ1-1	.	TGTGCCAGCTCACCAAACATGGGATCCGGAGGAACTGAAGCTTTCTTT	CASSPNMGSGGTEAFF
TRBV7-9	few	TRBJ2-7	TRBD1	TGTGCCAGCAGCGCCGGGACAGCCGGTCCCTACGAGCAGTACTTC	CASSAGTAGPYEQYF
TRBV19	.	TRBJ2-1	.	TGTGCCAGTAGTATCTCGGCAGGATTTGGTCATGAGCAGTTCTTC	CASSISAGFGHEQFF
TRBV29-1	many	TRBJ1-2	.	TGCAGCGTTACAGCTAACTATGGCTACACCTTC	CSVTANYGYTF
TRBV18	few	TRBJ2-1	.	TGTGCCAGCTCACCCGACATGTCCTACAATGAGCAGTTCTTC	CASSPDMSYNEQFF
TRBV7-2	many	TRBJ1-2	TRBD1	TGTGCCAGCAGCGGGACAGGGGGCTCTGGCTACACCTTC	CASSGTGGSGYTF
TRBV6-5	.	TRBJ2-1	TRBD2	TGTGCCAGCAGTTACTACCGACTAGCGGGAGCCGCTGAGCAGTTCTTC	CASSYYRLAGAAEQFF
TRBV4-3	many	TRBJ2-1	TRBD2	TGCGCCAGCAGCCAAGATCTAGCGGGAGGGCCAGGGGAGCAGTTCTTC	CASSQDLAGGPGEQFF
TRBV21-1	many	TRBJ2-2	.	TGTGCCAGCACCGGGACAGGGTCGCCCGGGGAGCTGTTTTTT	CASTGTGSPGELFF
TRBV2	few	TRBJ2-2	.	TGTGCCAGCAGCTACACCGGGGAGCTGTTTTTT	CASSYTGELFF
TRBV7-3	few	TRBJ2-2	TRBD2	TGTGCCAGCAGCACCTCTAGCGGGAGCCCGCCGGGGGAGCTGTTTTTT	CASSTSSGSPPGELFF
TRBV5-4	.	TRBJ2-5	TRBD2	TGTGCCAGCAGCCCCAAAAGGCTAGCGGGAGGGCGGGGGGAGACCCAGTACTTC	CASSPKRLAGGRGETQYF
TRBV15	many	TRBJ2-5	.	TGTGCCACCAGCAGGCGGGACCTGGGGGAAGAGACCCAGTACTTC	CATSRRDLGEETQYF
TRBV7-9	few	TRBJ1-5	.	TGTGCCAGCAGCCGAGAAGGGGGACAGCCCCAGCATTTT	CASSREGGQPQHF
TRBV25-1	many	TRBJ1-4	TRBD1	TGTGCCAGCAGGGTACAGGGGGCCGGAAAACTGTTTTTT	CASRVQGAGKLFF
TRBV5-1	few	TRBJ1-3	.	TGCGCCAGCAGCTCCGCAAACACCATATATTTT	CASSSANTIYF
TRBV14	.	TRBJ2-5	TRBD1	TGTGCCAGCAGCCCGTTCCTGACAGGGGGCTTAGAGACCCAGTACTTC	CASSPFLTGGLETQYF
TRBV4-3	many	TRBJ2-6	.	TGCGCCAGCAGCCTTGGCGGACTGCCCTCTGGGGCCAACGTCCTGACTTTC	CASSLGGLPSGANVLTF
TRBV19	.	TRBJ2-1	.	TGTGCCAGTAGACCCCAGGGGACCCGATACAATGAGCAGTTCTTC	CASRPQGTRYNEQFF
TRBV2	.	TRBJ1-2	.	TGTGCCAGCAGTGAGTCGAGTTGGAGCTATGGCTACACCTTC	CASSESSWSYGYTF
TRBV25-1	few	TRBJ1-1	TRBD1	TGTGCCAGCAGCTCGACAGGGACCACTGAAGCTTTCTTT	CASSSTGTTEAFF
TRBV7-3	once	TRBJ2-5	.	TGTGCCAGCAGCTTAAGCGGGGTCGGGAGCGGGGAGACCCAGTACTTC	CASSLSGVGSGETQYF
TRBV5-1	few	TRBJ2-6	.	TGCGCCAGCAGCCCCCTCCCTGGGGCCAACGTCCTGACTTTC	CASSPLPGANVLTF
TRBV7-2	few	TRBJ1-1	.	TGTGCCAGCAGCCAAATACCCGACAAGAACACTGAAGCTTTCTTT	CASSQIPDKNTEAFF